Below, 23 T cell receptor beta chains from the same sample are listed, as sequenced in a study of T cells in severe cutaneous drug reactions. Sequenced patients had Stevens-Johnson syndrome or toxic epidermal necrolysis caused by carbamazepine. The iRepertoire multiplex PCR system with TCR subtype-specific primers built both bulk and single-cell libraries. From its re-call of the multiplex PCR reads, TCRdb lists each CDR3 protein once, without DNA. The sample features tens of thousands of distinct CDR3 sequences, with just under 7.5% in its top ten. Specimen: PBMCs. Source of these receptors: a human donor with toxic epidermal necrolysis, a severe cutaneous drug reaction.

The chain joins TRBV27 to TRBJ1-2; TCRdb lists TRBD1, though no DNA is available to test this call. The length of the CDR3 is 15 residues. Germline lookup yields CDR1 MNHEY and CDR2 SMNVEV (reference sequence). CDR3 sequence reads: CASSGATGGADGYTF.

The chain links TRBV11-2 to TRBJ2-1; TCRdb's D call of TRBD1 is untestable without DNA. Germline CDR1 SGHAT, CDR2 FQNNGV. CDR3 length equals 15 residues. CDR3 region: CASRTTPSSYNEQFF.

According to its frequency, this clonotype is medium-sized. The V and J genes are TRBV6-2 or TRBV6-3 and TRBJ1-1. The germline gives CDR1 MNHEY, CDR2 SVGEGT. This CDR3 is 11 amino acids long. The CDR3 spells CASRQNTEAFF.

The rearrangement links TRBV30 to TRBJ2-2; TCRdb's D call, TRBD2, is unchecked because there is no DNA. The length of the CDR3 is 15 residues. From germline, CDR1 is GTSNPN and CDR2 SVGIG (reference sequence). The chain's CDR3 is CAWSVPGGSLGELFF. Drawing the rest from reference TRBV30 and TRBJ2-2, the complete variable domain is SQTIHQWPATLVQPVGSPLSLECTVEGTSNPNLYWYRQAAGRGLQLLFYSVGIGQISSEVPQNLSASRPQDRQFILSSKKLLLSDSGFYLCAWSVPGGSLGELFFGEGSRLTVL.

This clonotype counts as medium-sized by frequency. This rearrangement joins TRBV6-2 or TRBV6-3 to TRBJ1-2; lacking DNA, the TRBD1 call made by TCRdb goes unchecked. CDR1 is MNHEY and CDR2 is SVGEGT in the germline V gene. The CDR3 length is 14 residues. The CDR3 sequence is CASRAGTANYGYTF.

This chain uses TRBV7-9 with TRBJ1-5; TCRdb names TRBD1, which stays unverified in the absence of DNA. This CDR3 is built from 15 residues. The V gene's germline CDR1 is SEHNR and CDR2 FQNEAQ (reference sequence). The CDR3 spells CASSSQGVSDQPQHF.

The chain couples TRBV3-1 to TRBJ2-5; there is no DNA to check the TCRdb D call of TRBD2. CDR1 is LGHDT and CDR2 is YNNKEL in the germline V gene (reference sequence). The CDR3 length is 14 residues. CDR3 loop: CASSQRTIQETQYF.

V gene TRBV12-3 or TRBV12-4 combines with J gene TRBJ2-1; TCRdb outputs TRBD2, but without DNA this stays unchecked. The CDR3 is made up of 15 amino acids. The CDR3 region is CASSFFGLGLDEQFF.

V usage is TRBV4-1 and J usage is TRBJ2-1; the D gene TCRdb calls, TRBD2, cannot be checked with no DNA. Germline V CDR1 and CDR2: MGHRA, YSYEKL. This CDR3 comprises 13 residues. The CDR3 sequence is CASSPGLNNEQFF.

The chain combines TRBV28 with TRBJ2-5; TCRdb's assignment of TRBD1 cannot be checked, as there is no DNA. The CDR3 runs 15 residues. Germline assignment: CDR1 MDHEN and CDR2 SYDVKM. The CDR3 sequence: CASSQKTGVQETQYF.

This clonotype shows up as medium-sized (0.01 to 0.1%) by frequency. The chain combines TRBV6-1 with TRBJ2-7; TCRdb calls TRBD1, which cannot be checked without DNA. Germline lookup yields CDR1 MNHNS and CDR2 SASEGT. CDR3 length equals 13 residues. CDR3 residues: CASRSGGLGEQYF.

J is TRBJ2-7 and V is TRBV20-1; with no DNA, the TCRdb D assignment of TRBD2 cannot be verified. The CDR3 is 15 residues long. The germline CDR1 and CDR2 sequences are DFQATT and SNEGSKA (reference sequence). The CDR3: CSASSGPSGGYEQYF.

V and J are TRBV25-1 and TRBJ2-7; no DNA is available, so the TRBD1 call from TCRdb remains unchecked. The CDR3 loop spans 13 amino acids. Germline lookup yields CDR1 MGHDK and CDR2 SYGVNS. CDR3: CASSDRGIYEQYF.

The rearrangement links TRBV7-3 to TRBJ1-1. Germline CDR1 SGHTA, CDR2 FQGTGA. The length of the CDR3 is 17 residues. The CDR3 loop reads CASSLTRDNRKNTEAFF.

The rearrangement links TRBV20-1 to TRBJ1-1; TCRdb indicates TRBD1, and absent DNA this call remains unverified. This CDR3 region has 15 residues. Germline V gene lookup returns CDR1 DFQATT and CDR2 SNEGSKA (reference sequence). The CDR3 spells CSARDRTGGVSEAFF.

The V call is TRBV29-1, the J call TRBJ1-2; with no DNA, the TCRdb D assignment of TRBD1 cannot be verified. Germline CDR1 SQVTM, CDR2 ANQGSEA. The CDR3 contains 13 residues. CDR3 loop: CSVEFTRDYGHTF.

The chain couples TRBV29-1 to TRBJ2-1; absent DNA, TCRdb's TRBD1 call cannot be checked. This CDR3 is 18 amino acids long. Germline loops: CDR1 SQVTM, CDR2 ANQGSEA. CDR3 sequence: CSVEESRWGRGQYNEQFF.

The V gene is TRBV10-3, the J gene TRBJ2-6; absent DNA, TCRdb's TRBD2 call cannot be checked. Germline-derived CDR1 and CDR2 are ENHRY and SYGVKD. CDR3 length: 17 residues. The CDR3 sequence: CAISVGLVNSGANVLTF.

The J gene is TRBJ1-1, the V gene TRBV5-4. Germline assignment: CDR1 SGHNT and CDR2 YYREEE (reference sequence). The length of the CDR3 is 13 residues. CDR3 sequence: CASSLVEGTEAFF.

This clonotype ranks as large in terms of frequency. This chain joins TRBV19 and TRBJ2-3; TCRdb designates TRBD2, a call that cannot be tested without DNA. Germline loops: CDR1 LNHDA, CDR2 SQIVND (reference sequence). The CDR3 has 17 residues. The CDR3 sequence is CASSGATSGRSTDTQYF.

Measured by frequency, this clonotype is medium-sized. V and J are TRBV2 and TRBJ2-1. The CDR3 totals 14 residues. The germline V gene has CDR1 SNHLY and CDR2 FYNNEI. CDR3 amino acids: CASTLRFGNNEQFF.

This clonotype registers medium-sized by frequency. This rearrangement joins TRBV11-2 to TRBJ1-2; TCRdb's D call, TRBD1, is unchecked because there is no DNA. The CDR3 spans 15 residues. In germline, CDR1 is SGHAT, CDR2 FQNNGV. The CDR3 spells CASSLVGGQVYGYTF.

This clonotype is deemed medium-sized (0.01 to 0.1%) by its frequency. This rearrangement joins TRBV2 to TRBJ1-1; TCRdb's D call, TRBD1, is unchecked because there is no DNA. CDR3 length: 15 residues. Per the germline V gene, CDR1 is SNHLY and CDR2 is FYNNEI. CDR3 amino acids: CASRGTGGGNTEAFF.